This entry features one TCR beta chain sequence. This specimen comes from a study of blood T cell repertoires in COVID-19. On the study more broadly: Italy, Spain and the United States were the sources of the convalescent and acute COVID-19 samples. PBMCs, B-cell-depleted T cells, or T cells were the source of the cDNA or gDNA that made up the material.

Germline trimming cut 7 bases from V and 1 base from J; bases unmatched to any gene: 5. CDR3 length equals 14 residues. Germline V lookup: CDR1 SGHTA, CDR2 FQGTGA. TCRdb's table, derived via immunoSEQ multiplex PCR, lists solely in-frame clones and lacks some. This sample yields about 200,000 clones, of which 80% to 95% are seen a single time; about 0.54% belongs to the top ten. The sample consisted of peripheral blood. This receptor was taken from a man over 45 with acute or convalescent COVID-19. J is TRBJ1-1 and V is TRBV7-3; 8 bases match TRBD1. As DNA, the CDR3 is TGTGCCAGCAAACTGGACAGGGCGAACACTGAAGCTTTCTTT. It encodes CASKLDRANTEAFF. Full variable domain (outside the CDR3, taken from reference TRBV7-3 and TRBJ1-1): GAGVSQTPSNKVTEKGKYVELRCDPISGHTALYWYRQSLGQGPEFLIYFQGTGAADDSGLPNDRFFAVRPEGSVSTLKIQRTERGDSAVYLCASKLDRANTEAFFGQGTRLTVV.